These 3 T cell receptor beta chains came from one sample sequenced in a study of cytomegalovirus exposure and HLA in healthy donors. The PCR had 60 Vbeta and 13 Jbeta primers. The protocol was immunoSEQ multiplex PCR, while the TCRdb copy is restricted to in-frame clones and leaves out a portion. Seen here are some 140,000 clones, 65% to 80% observed once, and the top ten hold over 2.5%. The sequencing input was PBMCs. The source is a man between 35 and 55 years old in good health and CMV-seronegative.

The chain couples TRBV7-2 to TRBJ2-2; D not resolved. Trimming took off 5 bases at V and 1 base at J, with 5 bases between the two ends. Germline V lookup: CDR1 SGHTA, CDR2 FQGNSA. The CDR3 covers 13 residues. CDR3: CASSPGNTGELFF. In DNA, the CDR3 is TGTGCCAGCAGCCCAGGGAACACCGGGGAGCTGTTTTTT.

The chain is built from TRBV28 and TRBJ1-5; possible D gene TRBD1, 6 bases. The CDR3 length is 13 residues. Germline values: CDR1 MDHEN, CDR2 SYDVKM. V lost 4 bases to trimming and J lost 7 bases, with 11 bases between them. CDR3 protein: CASSSRGGQPQHF. As DNA, the CDR3 is TGTGCCAGCAGTTCCAGGGGTGGACAGCCCCAGCATTTT.

The chain joins TRBV30 to TRBJ2-1; weak D call: TRBD2 (5 bases). Germline CDR1 reads GTSNPN; CDR2 reads SVGIG (reference sequence). With 2 bases removed from V and 10 bases from J, the gap between germline ends came to 12 bases. The CDR3 runs to 12 residues. CDR3 coding DNA: TGTGCCTGGAGTCCGGACTTTTTAGAGCAGTTCTTC. This translates into CAWSPDFLEQFF.